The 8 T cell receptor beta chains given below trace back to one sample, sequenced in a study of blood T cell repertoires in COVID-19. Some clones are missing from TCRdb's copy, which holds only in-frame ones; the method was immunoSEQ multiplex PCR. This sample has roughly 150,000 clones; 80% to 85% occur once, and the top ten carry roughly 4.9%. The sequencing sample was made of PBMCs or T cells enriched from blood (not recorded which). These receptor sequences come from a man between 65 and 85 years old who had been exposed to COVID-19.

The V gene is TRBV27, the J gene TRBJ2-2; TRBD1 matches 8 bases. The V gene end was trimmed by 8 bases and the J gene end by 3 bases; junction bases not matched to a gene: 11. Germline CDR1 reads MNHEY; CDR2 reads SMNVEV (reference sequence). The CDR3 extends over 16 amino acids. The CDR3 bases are TGTGCCAGCGGAGGGGTAGGACAGGGCGACACCGGGGAGCTGTTTTTT. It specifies CASGGVGQGDTGELFF.

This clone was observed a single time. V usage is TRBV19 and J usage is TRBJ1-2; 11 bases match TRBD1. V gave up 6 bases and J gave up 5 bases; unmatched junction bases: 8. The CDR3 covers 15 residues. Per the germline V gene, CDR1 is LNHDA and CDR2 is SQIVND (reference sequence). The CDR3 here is CASSPRTGGQYGYTF. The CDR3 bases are TGTGCCAGTAGCCCCCGGACAGGGGGCCAATATGGCTACACCTTC.

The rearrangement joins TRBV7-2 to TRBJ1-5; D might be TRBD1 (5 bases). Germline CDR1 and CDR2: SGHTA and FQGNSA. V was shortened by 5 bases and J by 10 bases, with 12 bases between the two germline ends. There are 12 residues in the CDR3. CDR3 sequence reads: CASSPDIGPQHF. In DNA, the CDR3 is TGTGCCAGCAGCCCGGACATCGGCCCCCAGCATTTT.

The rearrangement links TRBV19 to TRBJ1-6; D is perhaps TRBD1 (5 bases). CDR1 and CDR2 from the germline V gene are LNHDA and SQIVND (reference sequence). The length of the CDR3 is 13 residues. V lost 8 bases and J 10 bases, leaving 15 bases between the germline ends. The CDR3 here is CASWMGPGSPLHF. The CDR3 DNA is TGTGCCAGTTGGATGGGCCCAGGGTCACCCCTCCACTTT.

The CDR3 DNA reads as TGTGCCAGCAGCTTCAGGACAGGGCCTAACGAAGCTTTCTTT. The encoded protein is CASSFRTGPNEAFF. The V and J genes are TRBV7-8 and TRBJ1-1; TRBD1 matches 8 bases. Germline V gene sequence: CDR1 SGHVS, CDR2 FQNEAQ. The J segment lost 8 bases and the V segment lost 3 bases, leaving 8 bases of the junction unmatched. The CDR3 length is 14 residues.

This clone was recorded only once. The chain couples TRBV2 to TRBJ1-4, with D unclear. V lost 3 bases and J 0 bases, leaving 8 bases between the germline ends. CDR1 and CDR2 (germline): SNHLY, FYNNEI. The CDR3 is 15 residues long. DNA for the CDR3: TGTGCCAGCAGTGAGGCAGGCACAACTAATGAAAAACTGTTTTTT. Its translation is CASSEAGTTNEKLFF.

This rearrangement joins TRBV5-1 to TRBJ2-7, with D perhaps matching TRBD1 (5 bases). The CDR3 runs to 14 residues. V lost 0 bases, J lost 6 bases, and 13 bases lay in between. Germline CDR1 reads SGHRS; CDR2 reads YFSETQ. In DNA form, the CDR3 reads TGCGCCAGCAGCTTGGCCCAGGGCCGGCGCGAGCAGTACTTC. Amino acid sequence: CASSLAQGRREQYF. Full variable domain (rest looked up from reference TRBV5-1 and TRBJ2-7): KAGVTQTPRYLIKTRGQQVTLSCSPISGHRSVSWYQQTPGQGLQFLFEYFSETQRNKGNFPGRFSGRQFSNSRSEMNVSTLELGDSALYLCASSLAQGRREQYFGPGTRLTVT.

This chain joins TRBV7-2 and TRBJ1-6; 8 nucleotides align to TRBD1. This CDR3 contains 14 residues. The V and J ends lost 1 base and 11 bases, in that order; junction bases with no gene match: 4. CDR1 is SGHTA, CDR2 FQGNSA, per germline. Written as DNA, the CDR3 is TGTGCCAGCAGCTTAGGACAGGGGTTTACACCCCTCCACTTT. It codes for CASSLGQGFTPLHF. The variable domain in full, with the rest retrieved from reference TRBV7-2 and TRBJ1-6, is GAGVSQSPSNKVTEKGKDVELRCDPISGHTALYWYRQSLGQGLEFLIYFQGNSAPDKSGLPSDRFSAERTGGSVSTLTIQRTQQEDSAVYLCASSLGQGFTPLHFGNGTRLTVT.